One and the same sample provided the 2 T cell receptor beta chains below, sequenced in a study of T-cell memory formation after mild COVID-19. TCRdb reprocessed the 5' RACE reads with MiXCR, giving one entry per CDR3 protein. Of a few hundred thousand distinct CDR3 sequences in the sample, 13% to 15% were seen once. Material for sequencing was PBMCs or a T cell subset sorted from them (not recorded which). The receptors shown here come from a man in his late teens or twenties who had mild COVID-19 (a few samples of this study predate the infection). Cell type and time point are not known.

This clonotype has more than one count but fewer than ten. The chain uses TRBV19 and TRBJ1-5, with D possibly being TRBD1 (6 bases). Trimming cost V 3 bases and J 6 bases, with 12 bases left between them. CDR3 length: 14 residues. Germline V lookup: CDR1 LNHDA, CDR2 SQIVND (reference sequence). The CDR3 coding sequence is TGTGCCAGTAGTATGTGGGGGGCGGGTCAGCCCCAGCATTTT. Protein: CASSMWGAGQPQHF.

J is TRBJ1-1 and V is TRBV4-2, with D possibly matching TRBD1 (5 bases). The CDR3 extends over 13 amino acids. V was shortened by 1 base and J by 11 bases, with 14 bases between the two germline ends. Germline loops: CDR1 LGHNA, CDR2 YNFKEQ. CDR3 coding DNA: TGTGCCAGCAGCCAAGGTTCCAGGGTCCTGGCTTTCTTT. It yields the protein CASSQGSRVLAFF.